The source of this T cell receptor (beta chain) is a study of patients and donors after allogeneic stem cell transplantation. TCRdb ran MiXCR on the RT-PCR reads and lists one entry per CDR3 protein. Found here are 160,000 or so distinct CDR3 sequences, about 24% of them singletons; the top ten hold about 25%. Germline assignment: CDR1 MNHEY and CDR2 SVGAGI. The CDR3 has 17 amino acids. Trimming cost V 0 bases and J 0 bases, with 14 bases left between them. This clonotype has a handful of counts. The genes are TRBV6-5 and TRBJ1-1, with unresolved D. Sequencing was performed on blood, either unsorted or a sorted T cell fraction (not recorded which). The source is a human donor who was either an allogeneic HSCT recipient or a stem cell or donor lymphocyte infusion donor (not recorded which). It is not recorded whose cells these are; they may come from a transplant donor. CDR3 coding DNA: TGTGCCAGCAGTTACTCAAGCCTAATAGCCTTGAACACTGAAGCTTTCTTT. Its translation: CASSYSSLIALNTEAFF.